This TCR beta chain originates from a study of T cells after yellow fever vaccination. This clonotype has a count of ten or more. Antigen specificity is unknown. General study points: Abundant contaminating clonotypes from the bulk population could appear in FACS-sorted repertoires. Most clones from primary vaccination resurfaced after the booster (around 95% CD4, 88% CD8).

One entry per CDR3 protein results from TCRdb running MiXCR on the 5' RACE reads. This table has about 350,000 distinct CDR3 sequences, roughly 7.5% appearing once. V was pared by 4 bases and J by 4 bases, with 7 bases of the junction left unmatched. Germline CDR1 is MDHEN and CDR2 is SYDVKM. This CDR3 contains 14 residues. The chain couples TRBV28 to TRBJ2-7, with 7 bases identical to TRBD1. This clonotype was obtained from a man in his late teens or twenties who received the YFV17D yellow fever vaccine. The sequencing used PBMCs, collected roughly seven weeks after the first yellow fever vaccination. This CDR3 is CASSSDRVRYEQYV. The DNA for the CDR3 is TGTGCCAGCAGTTCCGACAGGGTACGGTACGAGCAGTACGTC.